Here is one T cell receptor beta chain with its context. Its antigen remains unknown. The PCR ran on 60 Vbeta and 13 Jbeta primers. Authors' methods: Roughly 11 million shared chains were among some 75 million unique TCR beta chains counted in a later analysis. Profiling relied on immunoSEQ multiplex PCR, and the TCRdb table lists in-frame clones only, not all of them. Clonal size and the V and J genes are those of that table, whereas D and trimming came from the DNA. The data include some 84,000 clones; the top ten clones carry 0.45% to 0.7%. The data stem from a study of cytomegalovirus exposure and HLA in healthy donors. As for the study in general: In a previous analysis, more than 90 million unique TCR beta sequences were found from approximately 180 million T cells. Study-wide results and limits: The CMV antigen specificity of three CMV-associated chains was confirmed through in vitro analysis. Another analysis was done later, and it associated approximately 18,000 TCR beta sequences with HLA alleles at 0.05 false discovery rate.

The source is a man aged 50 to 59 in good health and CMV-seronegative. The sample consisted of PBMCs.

This CDR3 is CASSPAAYSSSGANVLTF. CDR3 sequence (DNA): TGTGCCAGCAGCCCAGCTGCGTACAGCAGCTCTGGGGCCAACGTCCTGACTTTC. The genes are TRBV7-2 and TRBJ2-6; D call uncertain. The CDR3 has 18 residues. The germline V gene has CDR1 SGHTA and CDR2 FQGNSA. Trimming stripped 5 bases from V and 0 bases from J, with 17 bases between. The full variable domain, in which reference TRBV7-2 and TRBJ2-6 provide the parts outside the CDR3, is GAGVSQSPSNKVTEKGKDVELRCDPISGHTALYWYRQSLGQGLEFLIYFQGNSAPDKSGLPSDRFSAERTGGSVSTLTIQRTQQEDSAVYLCASSPAAYSSSGANVLTFGAGSRLTVL.